Below are 3 T cell receptor beta chains sequenced from a single sample in a study of cytomegalovirus exposure and HLA in healthy donors. Primers for the PCR totalled 60 Vbeta and 13 Jbeta. TCRdb's copy holds only in-frame clones and misses some; the assay was immunoSEQ multiplex PCR. The sample lists 80,000 to 95,000 clones; roughly 80% were seen once. The sequencing sample was made of PBMCs. These receptors originate from a woman in her forties in good health and CMV-seropositive.

The CDR3, as DNA: TGCGCCAGCAGCGAGACTAGCGGGAGCCATGAGCAGTTCTTC. Its translation is CASSETSGSHEQFF. This chain uses TRBV4-1 with TRBJ2-1; 12 positions match TRBD2. The trim removed 5 bases at V and 8 bases at J, leaving 4 bases unmatched. This CDR3 region has 14 residues. Looked up from germline, CDR1 is MGHRA and CDR2 is YSYEKL.

The CDR3 loop reads CASSLAAYRDYGYTF. CDR3 DNA sequence: TGTGCCAGCAGCTTAGCTGCGTACAGAGACTATGGCTACACCTTC. The chain uses TRBV7-9 and TRBJ1-2, with D uncertain. The V end was cut by 0 bases, the J end by 3 bases, with 11 bases between. CDR1 is SEHNR and CDR2 is FQNEAQ in the germline V gene (reference sequence). The CDR3 sequence is 15 residues long.

CDR3 nucleotides: TGTGCCAGCAGCCTGGGGTTAGCGGGGGGGCCGGAGACCCAGTACTTC. It specifies CASSLGLAGGPETQYF. The chain carries TRBV5-8 and TRBJ2-5; 11 bases align to TRBD2. Per the germline V gene, CDR1 is SGHTS and CDR2 is YDEGEE. The CDR3 extends over 16 amino acids. J was trimmed by 5 bases and V by 4 bases; bases with no gene match: 10.